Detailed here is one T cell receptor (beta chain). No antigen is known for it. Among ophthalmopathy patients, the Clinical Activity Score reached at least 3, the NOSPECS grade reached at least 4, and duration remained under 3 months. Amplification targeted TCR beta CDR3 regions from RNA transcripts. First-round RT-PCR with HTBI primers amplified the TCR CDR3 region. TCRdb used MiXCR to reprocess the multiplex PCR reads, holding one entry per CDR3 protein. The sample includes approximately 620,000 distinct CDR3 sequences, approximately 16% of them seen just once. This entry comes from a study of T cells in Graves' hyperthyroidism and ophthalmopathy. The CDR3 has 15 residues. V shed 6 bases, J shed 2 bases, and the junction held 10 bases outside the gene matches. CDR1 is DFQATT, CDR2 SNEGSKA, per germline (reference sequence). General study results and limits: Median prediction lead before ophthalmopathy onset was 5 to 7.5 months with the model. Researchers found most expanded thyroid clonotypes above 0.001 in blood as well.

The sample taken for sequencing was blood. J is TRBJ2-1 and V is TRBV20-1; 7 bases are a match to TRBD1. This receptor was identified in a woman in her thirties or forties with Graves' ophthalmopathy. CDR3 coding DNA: TGCAGTGCCAAACGTGGGACAGCCGCCTACAATGAGCAGTTCTTC. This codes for CSAKRGTAAYNEQFF.